This entry concerns a single T cell receptor beta chain. The antigen it recognizes is unknown. No much larger clone is present one base from it, and per-base qualities are unavailable. From a lookup of the germline V gene, CDR1 and CDR2 are SGHRS and YFSETQ. Relative to germline, V is 4 bases shorter and J is 6 bases shorter, with 11 bases between their ends. The CDR3 goes from the cysteine to the phenylalanine over 14 residues. The entry retains the CDR3 DNA only, 42 bases that are in frame from base 1. Genomic DNA was extracted from sorted cells for sequencing of the TCRbeta CDR3 region. TCRbeta CDR3 regions were sequenced using the immunoSEQ Assay. TCRdb limited this immuneACCESS table to in-frame rearrangements with V and J called. A share of clones is missing; checked studies link under half to unresolved V genes, and the rest is unexplained. The table for this sample lists tens of thousands of clones; roughly 80% of them were counted only once. In total, the top ten clones hold approximately 2% of the sample.

The data originate from a study of OX40 agonist ivuxolimab in advanced cancers. Broadly, across the study: Ivuxolimab was a fully human IgG2 agonistic monoclonal antibody targeting the costimulatory receptor OX40 (CD134). A male proportion of around 81% and a mean age of 60 years, ranging from about 20 to 85, were recorded for the dose-escalation cohort. The paper covers the monotherapy dose-escalation part of the phase I ivuxolimab trial, which included N ≈ 52 patients. Prior anti-PD-1, anti-PD-L1 or anti-CTLA-4 therapy was permitted, and about two fifths of dose-escalation patients had received checkpoint inhibitors. Partial responses occurred in three dose-escalation patients, of whom one had hepatocellular carcinoma and two had cutaneous melanoma. Of the 50 to 55 patients in dose escalation, around 19 had hepatocellular carcinoma, some 15 had melanoma, 9 had renal cell carcinoma and 9 had head and neck cancer. The purpose of peripheral TCRbeta sequencing was to test whether ivuxolimab changed TCR sequence diversity and led to clonal T-cell expansion. Intravenous ivuxolimab was administered to patients every 2 weeks at six dose levels: 0.01, 0.1, 0.3, 1.5, 3 and 10 mg/kg.

General findings and caveats noted by the study authors: At doses from 0.1 to 3.0 mg/kg, clonal expansion was seen in both CD4+ and CD8+ blood T cells between baseline and week 6. Low levels of normalized T-cell clonal expansion were also seen in some patients who did not respond. Antigen specificity was not determined for the clonally expanded peripheral T cells. On average, CD8+ T cells showed more expanded clones than CD4+ T cells after ivuxolimab. In partial responders in the 0.1-3.0 mg/kg groups, normalized peripheral clonal expansion was found to be among the lowest, especially among CD8+ T cells.

The trial excluded patients who had a history of autoimmune disease or were on systemic immunosuppression. Peripheral blood for TCR sequencing was collected from all dose cohorts at baseline, on cycle 4 day 1, and on cycle 7 day 1. Samples came from an open-label, multicenter, first-in-human phase I dose-escalation trial of ivuxolimab. Adults with locally advanced or metastatic melanoma, renal cell carcinoma, hepatocellular carcinoma or head and neck squamous cell carcinoma were enrolled in the trial. Before TCR sequencing, CD4+ T cells and CD8+ T cells were sorted from peripheral blood as separate populations.

This clonotype originated in an adult with an advanced solid tumor such as melanoma, head and neck, liver or kidney cancer. The chain was built from TRBV5-1 and TRBJ1-6; TRBD1 is a weak D gene call, 5 bases matching. The sequences come from CD4+ or CD8+ T cells sorted from blood, collected in a trial of the OX40 agonist ivuxolimab. The CDR3 protein sequence reads: CASSQDMSNSPLHF. The sequenced DNA is TGCGCCAGCAGCCAGGACATGTCTAATTCACCCCTCCACTTT.